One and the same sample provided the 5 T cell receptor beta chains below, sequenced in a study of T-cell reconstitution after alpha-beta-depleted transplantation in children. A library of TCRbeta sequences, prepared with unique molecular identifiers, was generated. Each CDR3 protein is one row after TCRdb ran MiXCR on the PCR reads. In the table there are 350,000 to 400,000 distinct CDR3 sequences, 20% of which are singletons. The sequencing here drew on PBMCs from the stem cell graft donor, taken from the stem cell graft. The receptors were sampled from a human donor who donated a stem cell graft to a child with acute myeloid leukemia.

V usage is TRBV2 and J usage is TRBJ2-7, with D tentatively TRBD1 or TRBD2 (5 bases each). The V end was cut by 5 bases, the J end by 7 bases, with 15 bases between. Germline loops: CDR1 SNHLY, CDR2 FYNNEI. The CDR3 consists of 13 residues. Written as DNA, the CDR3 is TGTGCCAGCAGTCACCGGGACGCGAGGGAGCAGTACTTC. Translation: CASSHRDAREQYF.

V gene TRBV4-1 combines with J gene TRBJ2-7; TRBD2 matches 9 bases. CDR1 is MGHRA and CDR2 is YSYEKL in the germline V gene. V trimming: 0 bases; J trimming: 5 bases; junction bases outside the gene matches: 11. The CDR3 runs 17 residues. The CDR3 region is CASSQDLLAGRWNEQYF. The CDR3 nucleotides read TGCGCCAGCAGCCAAGATCTCCTAGCGGGAAGATGGAACGAGCAGTACTTC.

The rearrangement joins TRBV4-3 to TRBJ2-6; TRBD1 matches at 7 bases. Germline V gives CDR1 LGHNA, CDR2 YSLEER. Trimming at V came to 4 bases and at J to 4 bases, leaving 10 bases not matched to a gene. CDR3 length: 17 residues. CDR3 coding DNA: TGCGCCAGCAGCCGTCGTGCGACAGGGACGGGGGCCAACGTCCTGACTTTC. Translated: CASSRRATGTGANVLTF.

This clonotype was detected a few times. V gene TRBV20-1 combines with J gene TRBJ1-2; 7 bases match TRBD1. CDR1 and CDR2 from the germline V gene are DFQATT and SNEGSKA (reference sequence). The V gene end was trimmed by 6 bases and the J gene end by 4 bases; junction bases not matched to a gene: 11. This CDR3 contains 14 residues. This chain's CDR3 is CSASLDRHGYGYTF. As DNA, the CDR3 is TGCAGTGCGAGTTTGGACAGGCATGGCTATGGCTACACCTTC.

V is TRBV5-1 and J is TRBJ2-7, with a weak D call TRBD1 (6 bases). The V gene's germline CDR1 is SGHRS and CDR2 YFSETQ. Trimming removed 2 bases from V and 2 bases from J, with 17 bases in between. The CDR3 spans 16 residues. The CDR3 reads CASSFNRAVATYEQYF. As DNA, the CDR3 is TGCGCCAGCAGCTTCAACAGGGCGGTAGCCACCTACGAGCAGTACTTC.